The 6 T cell receptor beta chains below come from one sample, sequenced in a study of regulatory T cells in long-lasting Graves disease. According to the study, TCR beta libraries were built with iRepertoire HTBI primers and CDR3-region Arm-PCR. A single record per CDR3 protein comes from TCRdb applying MiXCR to the multiplex PCR reads. This sample yields a few hundred thousand distinct CDR3 sequences, of which around 20% are seen a single time; over 25% belongs to the top ten. Time point: persistent/refractory GD, antithyroid drugs over 5 years with positive TRAb. Generation of the TCR library employed RNA extracted from PBMCs. Sequencing was performed on peripheral blood mononuclear cells (PBMCs), taken when the disease was refractory, from a patient treated with antithyroid drugs. The source is a female donor with Graves disease.

The rearrangement links TRBV7-9 to TRBJ1-6, with a tentative D call TRBD1 (5 bases). The CDR3 runs to 14 residues. Germline values: CDR1 SEHNR, CDR2 FQNEAQ (reference sequence). V lost 1 base, J lost 6 bases, and 7 bases lay in between. The CDR3 DNA reads TGTGCCAGCAGCTTAGGGGACCCTAATTCACCCCTCCACTTT. Amino acids: CASSLGDPNSPLHF.

This clonotype was observed a few times. V gene TRBV7-9 combines with J gene TRBJ2-7, with 7 bases lining up with TRBD2. The CDR3 sequence is 15 residues long. V lost 1 base, J lost 5 bases, and 8 bases stayed unmatched. Germline CDR1 is SEHNR and CDR2 is FQNEAQ (reference sequence). The CDR3 here is CASSLVGGPIHEQYF. The DNA of the CDR3 is TGTGCCAGCAGCTTAGTGGGAGGGCCCATCCACGAGCAGTACTTC.

This clonotype showed up many times. This rearrangement joins TRBV2 to TRBJ1-1; no reliable D call. CDR3 length equals 11 residues. Germline V gene lookup returns CDR1 SNHLY and CDR2 FYNNEI. Trimming shortened V by 8 bases and J by 12 bases, and 16 bases separated the two germline ends. DNA of the CDR3: TGTGCCAGCCTGGCCGTGACTGGCACTTTCTTT. This codes for CASLAVTGTFF.

The rearrangement links TRBV7-3 to TRBJ2-3; the match to TRBD2 covers 9 bases. The CDR3 sequence is 16 residues long. V shed 1 base and J 3 bases; nucleotides not matched to a gene: 5. In germline, CDR1 is SGHTA, CDR2 FQGTGA. The CDR3 here is CASSLKLAGRTDTQYF. In DNA, the CDR3 is TGTGCCAGCAGCTTAAAGCTAGCGGGGAGGACAGATACGCAGTATTTT.

This clonotype was recorded a few times. The chain joins TRBV5-5 to TRBJ2-2; 7 nucleotides match TRBD1. The CDR3 has 13 amino acids. The ends lost 0 bases at V and 12 bases at J; junction bases unmatched: 5. Per the germline V gene, CDR1 is SGHKS and CDR2 is YYEKEE (reference sequence). CDR3 loop: CASSLGSTGQLFF. Written as DNA, the CDR3 is TGTGCCAGCAGCTTGGGTTCGACAGGGCAGCTGTTTTTT.

This clonotype was picked up many times. The J gene is TRBJ1-1, the V gene TRBV7-2; no clear D gene. CDR1 and CDR2 from the germline V gene are SGHTA and FQGNSA. CDR3 length equals 14 residues. Trimming cost V 4 bases and J 4 bases, with 13 bases left between them. The chain's CDR3 is CASSSEGLVTEAFF. In DNA form, the CDR3 reads TGTGCCAGCAGCTCCGAGGGTTTAGTCACTGAAGCTTTCTTT.